This T cell receptor beta chain was profiled in a study of OX40 agonist ivuxolimab in advanced cancers. General study points: Researchers did not determine the expanded peripheral T cells' antigen specificity. There were, on average, more expanded clones in CD8+ T cells than in CD4+. Partial responders at 0.1-3.0 mg/kg showed near-lowest clonal expansion.

Details on this clone: Its antigen remains unknown.

V lost 1 base and J lost 8, with 14 bases in between. From germline, CDR1 is SGHDN and CDR2 FVKESK. The CDR3 runs to 15 residues. Method: immunoSEQ multiplex PCR; TCRdb's copy keeps in-frame clones and lacks some. The table records tens of thousands of clones, 70% to 90% of them present only once. The source of this sequence is an adult with an advanced solid tumor such as melanoma, head and neck, liver or kidney cancer. The chain couples TRBV14 to TRBJ1-4; D remains unclear. The starting material was CD4+ or CD8+ T cells sorted from blood, obtained in a trial of the OX40 agonist ivuxolimab. CDR3 region: CASSQGWNAGEKLFF. The DNA for the CDR3 is TGTGCCAGCAGCCAAGGCTGGAACGCCGGCGAAAAACTGTTTTTT.